This T cell receptor beta chain was profiled in a study of CD8 T cells in ankylosing spondylitis. This clonotype was counted ten times or more. Its antigen is currently unknown. V gave up 4 bases and J gave up 2 bases, with 10 bases separating them. The CDR3 is 14 amino acids. In making TCR beta libraries, quantitative 5'-RACE with molecular barcodes was used. TCRdb redid the calling of the 5' RACE reads with MiXCR, one entry per CDR3 protein. This sample has roughly 38,000 distinct CDR3 sequences, with around a tenth found just once. Study conclusions and caveats: A TCR beta motif made of several highly homologous variants seemed typical of ankylosing spondylitis blood. Significant enrichment of disease-linked clones was reportedly seen in matched ankylosing spondylitis synovial fluid.

This receptor was taken from a male donor with ankylosing spondylitis or in good health (not recorded which). What was sequenced was blood, either unsorted or a sorted T cell fraction (not recorded which). This chain uses TRBV12-3 or TRBV12-4 with TRBJ2-3, with D hard to call. Written as DNA, the CDR3 is TGTGCCAGCAGTTCCCTAGGCCTCACAGATACGCAGTATTTT. Its translation is CASSSLGLTDTQYF.